The rows below give T cell receptor beta chains drawn from one sample of a study of T-cell reconstitution after alpha-beta-depleted transplantation in children. MiXCR, run by TCRdb on the PCR reads, gives a single entry per CDR3 protein. This sample has about 370,000 distinct CDR3 sequences; just over 20% occur once, and the top ten carry 3.5% to 4%. The sample here was PBMCs from the stem cell graft donor, taken from the stem cell graft. Source of these receptors: a human donor who donated a stem cell graft to a child with acute myeloid leukemia. Both conserved end residues are part of each CDR3. A D gene is named only where the DNA matches it firmly.

v_call	d_call	j_call	cdr3_aa
TRBV7-9	TRBD2	TRBJ2-7	CASRGLAGYEQYF
TRBV6-5	.	TRBJ2-3	CASSYGDKRQYF
TRBV5-1	TRBD2	TRBJ2-7	CASSSGLARDEQYF
TRBV24-1	TRBD2	TRBJ2-1	CATRNSGSDEQFF
TRBV4-2	TRBD2	TRBJ2-7	CASSLRTSGTTGDEQYF
TRBV2	TRBD1	TRBJ2-7	CASSRDSSLYEQYF
TRBV30	.	TRBJ1-5	CAWSPTGINQPQHF
TRBV20-1	TRBD1	TRBJ2-5	CSADPGQGQETQYF
TRBV7-2	.	TRBJ2-2	CASSRQASNTGELFF
TRBV28	TRBD2	TRBJ2-7	CASSSRTSRPYEQYF
TRBV4-1	.	TRBJ2-1	CASSQEAAYNEQFF
TRBV12-3/TRBV12-4	.	TRBJ1-6	CASSFHGFGPGNSPLHF
TRBV28	.	TRBJ2-3	CASNPTGADTQYF
TRBV5-1	.	TRBJ1-1	CASSFADWDTEAFF
TRBV18	TRBD2	TRBJ2-5	CASSPERDSGETQYF
TRBV20-1	.	TRBJ2-3	CSARWRHTDTQYF
TRBV7-9	TRBD2	TRBJ2-1	CASSFLSPGLAENEQFF
TRBV20-1	.	TRBJ2-5	CSASRVLGKETQYF
TRBV10-2	.	TRBJ2-5	CASSDRARETQYF
TRBV5-1	.	TRBJ2-1	CASSFTTGWGYNEQFF
TRBV20-1	TRBD2	TRBJ2-7	CSARDYRDYEQYF
TRBV7-3	.	TRBJ2-7	CASSLDTNYEQYF
TRBV28	TRBD2	TRBJ2-1	CASREAGVSYNEQFF
TRBV5-1	.	TRBJ1-1	CASSLPGPNTEAFF
TRBV7-7	.	TRBJ2-5	CASSLVGGHRETQYF
TRBV18	.	TRBJ1-2	CASSPAGINYGYTF
TRBV7-9	TRBD1	TRBJ1-5	CASARGGGQPQHF
TRBV28	TRBD2	TRBJ2-7	CASSTSGRASFYEQYF
TRBV7-6	.	TRBJ2-1	CASSLNQVSRNEQFF
TRBV20-1	.	TRBJ2-6	CSAKNSGANVLTF
TRBV12-3/TRBV12-4	TRBD1	TRBJ2-1	CASKKQGYGEQFF
TRBV20-1	.	TRBJ2-1	CSARDPRRYNEQFF
TRBV4-1	TRBD2	TRBJ2-7	CASSQDPAGTVYEQYF
TRBV20-1	TRBD1	TRBJ2-5	CSAQDRDGSAGGETQYF
TRBV5-1	.	TRBJ2-1	CASSIRYNEQFF
TRBV28	TRBD1	TRBJ2-5	CASGLTGETQYF
TRBV24-1	.	TRBJ2-3	CATSDLTDTDTQYF
TRBV9	.	TRBJ2-1	CASSVGGRLNEQFF
TRBV5-1	TRBD1	TRBJ2-5	CASSLALRRDRERETQYF
TRBV7-3	.	TRBJ1-3	CASSLTGGGAIYF
TRBV20-1	TRBD1	TRBJ2-7	CSATPGGQFYEQYF
TRBV7-9	TRBD1	TRBJ2-2	CASSLDRALNTGELFF
TRBV20-1	TRBD1	TRBJ1-1	CSADTGGVEAFF
TRBV30	TRBD2	TRBJ2-3	CAWSPSGRSQYF
TRBV20-1	TRBD2	TRBJ2-5	CSARDRREGLWETQYF
TRBV29-1	.	TRBJ2-3	CSVEGRSTDTQYF
TRBV20-1	.	TRBJ1-2	CSASRYGYTF
TRBV20-1	.	TRBJ2-1	CSARLLEGYNEQFF
TRBV12-3/TRBV12-4	.	TRBJ2-3	CASSLGVIADTQYF
TRBV13	.	TRBJ2-7	CASSLEGFEQYF
TRBV14	.	TRBJ2-1	CASSHGGRYDEQFF
TRBV7-8	TRBD1	TRBJ2-7	CASSSREGQGAREQYF
TRBV20-1	TRBD2	TRBJ2-1	CSARTSGRNEQFF
TRBV20-1	TRBD1	TRBJ2-1	CSARVTGGDYNEQFF
TRBV15	.	TRBJ2-5	CATSTRTSESQYF
TRBV20-1	.	TRBJ2-7	CSARSEDSYEQYF
TRBV6-5	.	TRBJ2-7	CASSYRRDQASYEQYF
TRBV5-1	.	TRBJ2-3	CASSQLSDSFYGNTQYF
TRBV5-6	TRBD1	TRBJ1-1	CASSSTGYRTEAFF
TRBV29-1	TRBD2	TRBJ2-2	CSVPGLANTGELFF